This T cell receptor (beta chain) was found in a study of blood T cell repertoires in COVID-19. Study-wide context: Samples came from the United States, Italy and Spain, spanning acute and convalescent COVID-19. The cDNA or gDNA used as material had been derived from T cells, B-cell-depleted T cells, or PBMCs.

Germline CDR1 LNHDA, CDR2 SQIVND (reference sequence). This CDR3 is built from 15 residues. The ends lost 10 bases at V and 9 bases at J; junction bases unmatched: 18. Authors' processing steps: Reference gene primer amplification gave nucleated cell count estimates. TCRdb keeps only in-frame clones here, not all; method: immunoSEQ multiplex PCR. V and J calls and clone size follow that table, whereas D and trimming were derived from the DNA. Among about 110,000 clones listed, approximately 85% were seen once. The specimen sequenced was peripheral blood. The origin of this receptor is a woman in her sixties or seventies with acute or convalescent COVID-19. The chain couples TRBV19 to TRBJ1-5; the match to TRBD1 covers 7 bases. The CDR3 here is CATQPTGTFEGPQHF. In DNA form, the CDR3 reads TGTGCCACCCAACCGACAGGGACTTTTGAAGGGCCCCAGCATTTT.